This T cell receptor beta chain was captured in a study of T cell repertoires in cytomegalovirus infection (dated by TCRdb to the late 2010s). For context, the study as a whole: Donor HLA type was relevant to the analysis, because carriage of CMV infection together with the matching HLA type was indicated by public TCR beta signatures. Overall study results and their limits: Cumulative frequency of public TCR beta family members discriminated carriers of CMV infection plus the relevant HLA type in this cohort and an independent 352-donor cohort. The ex vivo response was dominated by HLA-C-restricted CMV-specific TCR beta clonotypes, and the single most frequent clonotype in two of eight donors was supplied by these HLA-C-restricted clonotypes.

Measured from the cysteine to the phenylalanine, the CDR3 is 10 residues long. Only the CDR3 region is kept as DNA, spanning 30 bases read in frame from base 1. The junction carries 3 bases between V and J, which are trimmed by 4 bases and 5 bases respectively. CDR1 and CDR2, looked up from the germline V gene, are SQVTM and ANQGSEA. The reads were generated on an Illumina HiSeq 1500. In-frame beta chains were kept once TCRdb had trimmed the public reads at Q25 with fastp and called clones with MiXCR. Identical CDR3 proteins give one entry, which carries the most common genes and DNA. Recorded for this sample are 600,000 to 800,000 distinct CDR3 sequences; roughly a quarter of them occurred a single time. Of the sample, less than 9.5% falls within the top ten clones. In the case of this clonotype: This clone's antigen is unknown. It has no much larger one-base neighbor in the sample; base qualities were not kept.

The chain employs TRBV29-1 and TRBJ2-1, with no confident D gene call. The sample was CD8+ T cells from PBMCs. This sequence originates from a human donor in good health (CMV status not recorded). Some clones in this sample may be carry-over from other donors' samples. The nucleotides are TGCAGCGTTGTTAACAATGAGCAGTTCTTC. Its protein product is CSVVNNEQFF.